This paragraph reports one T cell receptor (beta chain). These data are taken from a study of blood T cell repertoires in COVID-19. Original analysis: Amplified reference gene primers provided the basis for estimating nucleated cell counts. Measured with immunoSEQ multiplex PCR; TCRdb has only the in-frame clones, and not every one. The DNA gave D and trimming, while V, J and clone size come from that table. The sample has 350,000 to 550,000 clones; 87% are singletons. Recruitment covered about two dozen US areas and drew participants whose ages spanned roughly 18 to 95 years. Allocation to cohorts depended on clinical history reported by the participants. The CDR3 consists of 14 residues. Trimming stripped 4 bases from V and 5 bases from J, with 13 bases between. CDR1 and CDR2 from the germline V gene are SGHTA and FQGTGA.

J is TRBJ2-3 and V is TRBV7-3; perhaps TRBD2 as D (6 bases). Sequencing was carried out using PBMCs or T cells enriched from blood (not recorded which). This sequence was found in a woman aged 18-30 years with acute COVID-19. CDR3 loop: CASSYGGAGDTQYF. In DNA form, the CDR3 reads TGTGCCAGCAGCTACGGAGGGGCGGGAGATACGCAGTATTTT.